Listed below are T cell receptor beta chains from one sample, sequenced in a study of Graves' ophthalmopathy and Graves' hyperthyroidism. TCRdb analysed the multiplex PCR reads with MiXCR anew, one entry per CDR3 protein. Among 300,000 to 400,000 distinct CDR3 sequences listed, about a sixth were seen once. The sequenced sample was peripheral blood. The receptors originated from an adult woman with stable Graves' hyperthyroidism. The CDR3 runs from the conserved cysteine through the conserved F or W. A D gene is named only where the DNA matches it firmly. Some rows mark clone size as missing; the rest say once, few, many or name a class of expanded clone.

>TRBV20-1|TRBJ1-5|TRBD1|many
TGCAGTGCTATGGCAGGGGGTCACCCCCAGCATTTT
CSAMAGGHPQHF
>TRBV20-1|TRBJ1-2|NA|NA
TGCAGTGCGGGTGGGCCCTATGGCTACACCTTC
CSAGGPYGYTF
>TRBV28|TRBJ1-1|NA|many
TGTGCCAGCGAGACCAATGGGGCAGGCACTGAAGCTTTCTTT
CASETNGAGTEAFF
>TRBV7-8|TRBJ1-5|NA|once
TGTGCCAGCAGCTTAGGAAGGGTTTTGAGCTATAGCAATCAGCCCCAGCATTTT
CASSLGRVLSYSNQPQHF
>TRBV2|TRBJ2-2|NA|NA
TGTGCCAGCTTGAACCGAAAAGGCCGGGAGCTGTTTTTT
CASLNRKGRELFF
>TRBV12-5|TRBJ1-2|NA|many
TGTGCTAGTGGTTTGAGGGAGGGCGGTAGAGACTATGGCTACACCTTC
CASGLREGGRDYGYTF
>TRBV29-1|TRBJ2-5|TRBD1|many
TGCAGCGTTCGGCCCAGGGGGCAAGAGACCCAGTACTTC
CSVRPRGQETQYF
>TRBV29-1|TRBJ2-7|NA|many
TGCAGCGTTGAGGTACCAGGTGACATAGCCTACGAGCAGTACTTC
CSVEVPGDIAYEQYF
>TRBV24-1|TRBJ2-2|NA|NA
TGTGCCACCAGTGCCCTACAGGGTAACACCGGGGAGCTGTTTTTT
CATSALQGNTGELFF
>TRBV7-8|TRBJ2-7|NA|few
TGTGCCAGCAGCTTAGGTTCCCCGGCCGCCTACGAGCAGTACTTC
CASSLGSPAAYEQYF
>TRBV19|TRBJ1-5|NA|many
TGTGCCAGTAGTAGGACGACAGATCAGCCCCAGCATTTT
CASSRTTDQPQHF
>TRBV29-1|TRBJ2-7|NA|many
TGCAGCGTTGAAGAAGGAGACAGATACGAGCAGTACTTC
CSVEEGDRYEQYF
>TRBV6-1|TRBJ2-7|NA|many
TGTGCCAGCGCTACGAAGGACTACTGGGCCTACGAGCAGTACTTC
CASATKDYWAYEQYF
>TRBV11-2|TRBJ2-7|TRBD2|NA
TGTGCCAGCAGCTTAGATGGAGCGGGGCGCTCCTACGAGCAGTACTTC
CASSLDGAGRSYEQYF
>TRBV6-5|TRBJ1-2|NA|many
TGTGCCAGCATATCGGGGGCCGCTCTCTATGGCTACACCTTC
CASISGAALYGYTF
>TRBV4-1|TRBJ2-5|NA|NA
TGCGCCAGCAGATGGGGGGCACAAGAGACCCAGTACTTC
CASRWGAQETQYF
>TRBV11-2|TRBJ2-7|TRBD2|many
TGTGCCAGCAGCTTAGTCTCGTCCGGGCGGGGGTCCTACGAGCAGTACTTC
CASSLVSSGRGSYEQYF
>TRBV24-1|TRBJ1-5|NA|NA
TGTGCCACCAGTGATAGAAATCAGCCCCAGCATTTT
CATSDRNQPQHF
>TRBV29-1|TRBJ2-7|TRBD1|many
TGCAGCGTACTAGGACAGGGGGCGACCTACGAGCAGTACTTC
CSVLGQGATYEQYF
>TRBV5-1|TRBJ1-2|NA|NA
TGCGCCAGCAGCCAGGCTGAGGGGTATGGCTACACCTTC
CASSQAEGYGYTF
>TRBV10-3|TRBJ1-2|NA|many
TGTGCCATCAGTGAGCGTGACACTGGGGAAAGTGGCTACACCTTC
CAISERDTGESGYTF
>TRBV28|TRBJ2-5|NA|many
TGTGCCAGCAGTTTACCTCACTTGGAGACCCAGTACTTC
CASSLPHLETQYF
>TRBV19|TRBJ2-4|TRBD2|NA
TGTGCCAGTAGTGTTTTGACTAGCGGGAGCGAAAGAGGGGGGAACATTAAGTACTTC
CASSVLTSGSERGGNIKYF
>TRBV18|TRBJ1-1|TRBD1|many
TGTGCCAGCAGCTTGCAGGGGGGCACTGAAGCTTTCTTT
CASSLQGGTEAFF
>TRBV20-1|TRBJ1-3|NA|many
TGCAGTGCTAGAGATCACGGTGTCTCTGGAAACACCATATATTTT
CSARDHGVSGNTIYF
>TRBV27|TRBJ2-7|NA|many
TGTGCCAGCAGCGGGGGTCGCGGCTACGAGCAGTACTTC
CASSGGRGYEQYF
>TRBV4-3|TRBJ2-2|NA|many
TGCGCCAGCAGCCGATGGACCACCGGGGAGCTGTTTTTT
CASSRWTTGELFF
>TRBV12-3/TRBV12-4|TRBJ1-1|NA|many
TGTGCCAGCAGTGAAGGCCTTCAAGCTTTCTTT
CASSEGLQAFF
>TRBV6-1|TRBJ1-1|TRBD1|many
TGTGCCAGCAGTCGAAGGGCGGACAGGGGAAGTGGGGTGAACACTGAAGCTTTCTTT
CASSRRADRGSGVNTEAFF
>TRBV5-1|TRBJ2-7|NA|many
TGCGCCAGCAGCCCTTCCCCTTCCAATTCCTACGAGCAGTACTTC
CASSPSPSNSYEQYF
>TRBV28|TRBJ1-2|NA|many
TGTGCCAGCAGTTTTAACAGGAACTATGGCTACACCTTC
CASSFNRNYGYTF
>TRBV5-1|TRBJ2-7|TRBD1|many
TGCGCCAGCAGCGTCGCACCGGGACAGGGGATATACGAGCAGTACTTC
CASSVAPGQGIYEQYF
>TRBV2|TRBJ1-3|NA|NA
TGTGCCGACAAAGGGGACCCTGGAAACACCATATATTTT
CADKGDPGNTIYF
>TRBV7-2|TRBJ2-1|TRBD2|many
TGTGCCAGCAGCCCGCCGGGACTAGCGACAAATGAGCAGTTCTTC
CASSPPGLATNEQFF
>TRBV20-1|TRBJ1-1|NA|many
TGCAGTGCTAGTAGGGACACTGAAGCTTTCTTT
CSASRDTEAFF
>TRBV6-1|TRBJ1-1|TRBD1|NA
TGTGCCAGCGTGGACAGGCCGAACACTGAAGCTTTCTTT
CASVDRPNTEAFF
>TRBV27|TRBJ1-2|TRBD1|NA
TGTGCCAGCAGTCCGGGACAGGGGCCAGGCTATGGCTACAGCTTC
CASSPGQGPGYGYSF
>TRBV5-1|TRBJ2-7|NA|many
TGCGCCAGCAGCTTTTCGGGCCGAACGGACGAGCAGTACTTC
CASSFSGRTDEQYF
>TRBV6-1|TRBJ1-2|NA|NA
TGTGCCAGCGGGGGGCTAGGTGGCTACACCTTC
CASGGLGGYTF
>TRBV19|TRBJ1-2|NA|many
TGTGCCAGTAGTCAACCCGGCAGAGGCGACGGCTACACCTTC
CASSQPGRGDGYTF
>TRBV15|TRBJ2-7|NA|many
TGTGCCACCAGCAGAGTCGGCCCATACGAGCAGTACTTC
CATSRVGPYEQYF
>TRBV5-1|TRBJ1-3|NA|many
TGCGCCAGCAGCCTACCTGAGGGCTCTGGAAACACCATATATTTT
CASSLPEGSGNTIYF
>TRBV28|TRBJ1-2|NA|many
TGTGCCAGCAGTTTATTTTCAGGCGCTAACTATGGCTACACCTTC
CASSLFSGANYGYTF
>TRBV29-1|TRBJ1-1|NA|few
TGCAGCGTTTTTCCGTACGGGGACACTGAAGCTTTCTTT
CSVFPYGDTEAFF
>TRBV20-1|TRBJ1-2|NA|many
TGCAGTGCGCCGACTGGGCGTGCCTATGGCTACACCTTC
CSAPTGRAYGYTF
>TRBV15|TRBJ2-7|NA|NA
TGTGCCACCAGCAGAGATAACGCTCCATCCTACGATCAGTACTTC
CATSRDNAPSYDQYF
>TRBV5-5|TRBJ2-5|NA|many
TGTGCCAGCATCCATAGGGGGGCCATAGAGACCCAGTACTTC
CASIHRGAIETQYF